This is a list of T cell receptor beta chains from one sample in a study of human T cells and chemical hapten exposure. In TCRdb, the RACE reads were re-called with MiXCR into one record per CDR3 protein. The sample lists 140,000 or so distinct CDR3 sequences; over 9.5% were seen once. The sequencing here drew on whole blood, taken in connection with sensitization to the hapten diphenylcyclopropenone (DPC). These receptors were taken from a woman aged 45 to 65 with alopecia areata. Some clones in this sample may be carry-over from other donors' samples. CDR3s leave out the opening cysteine and the closing phenylalanine or tryptophan.

V gene: TRBV7-9
J gene: TRBJ1-4
CDR3 protein: ASSLGGGEKLF

V gene: TRBV7-6
J gene: TRBJ1-3
CDR3 protein: ASSQEPSSGNTIY

V gene: TRBV28
J gene: TRBJ1-1
CDR3 protein: ASSSDSHVAF

V gene: TRBV24-1
J gene: TRBJ1-2
CDR3 protein: ATRGRSYGYT

V gene: TRBV5-4
J gene: TRBJ2-1
CDR3 protein: ASSLDPGGSRNEQF

V gene: TRBV10-3
J gene: TRBJ1-4
CDR3 protein: AIGGGEKLF

V gene: TRBV24-1
J gene: TRBJ2-7
CDR3 protein: ATSTDHYEQY

V gene: TRBV9
J gene: TRBJ2-2
CDR3 protein: ASSVEQNTGELF

V gene: TRBV29-1
J gene: TRBJ2-1
CDR3 protein: SVGPGQTYNEQF

V gene: TRBV6-1
J gene: TRBJ2-7
CDR3 protein: ASSEGTSGTYEQY

V gene: TRBV2
J gene: TRBJ2-2
CDR3 protein: ASSPEGATNTGELF

V gene: TRBV6-6
J gene: TRBJ2-1
CDR3 protein: ASTTVWGNEQF

V gene: TRBV6-7
J gene: TRBJ2-7
CDR3 protein: ASSYSRPGHEQY

V gene: TRBV28
J gene: TRBJ2-3
CDR3 protein: ASRPPGRGPDTQY

V gene: TRBV29-1
J gene: TRBJ1-2
CDR3 protein: SIDREGYT

V gene: TRBV6-1
J gene: TRBJ2-7
CDR3 protein: ASSLPGGYEQY

V gene: TRBV2
J gene: TRBJ1-5
CDR3 protein: ASSEDRVNQPQH

V gene: TRBV20-1
J gene: TRBJ2-3
CDR3 protein: SAIVSGRGASTDTQY

V gene: TRBV2
J gene: TRBJ1-6
CDR3 protein: ASRRSGSNGSPLH

V gene: TRBV28
J gene: TRBJ2-3
CDR3 protein: ASSLPRDTQY

V gene: TRBV27
J gene: TRBJ2-1
CDR3 protein: ASSPPGETYNEQF

V gene: TRBV6-5
J gene: TRBJ2-7
CDR3 protein: ASSYSADPAYEQY

V gene: TRBV7-3
J gene: TRBJ2-3
CDR3 protein: ASSFKTGTQHTDTQY

V gene: TRBV5-5
J gene: TRBJ2-1
CDR3 protein: ASSTRATAGLWGGNEQF

V gene: TRBV9
J gene: TRBJ2-3
CDR3 protein: ASSPRTGWADTQY